A single sample gave rise to the 19 T cell receptor beta chains below, sequenced in a study of cytomegalovirus exposure and HLA in healthy donors. PCR amplification relied on 60 Vbeta primers (plus 13 Jbeta primers). Measured with immunoSEQ multiplex PCR; TCRdb has only the in-frame clones, and not every one. The sample data list roughly 50,000 clones. Sequencing was done on a sample of PBMCs. The receptors derive from a woman aged 40-49 years in good health and CMV-seronegative.

V and J are TRBV2 and TRBJ2-7; D gene uncertain. The CDR3 is made up of 12 amino acids. The V gene's germline CDR1 is SNHLY and CDR2 FYNNEI. The V gene lost 3 bases and the J gene lost 4 bases, with 7 bases spanning the gap. The DNA of the CDR3 is TGTGCCAGCAGTGAGGCCGGGTACGAGCAGTACTTC. Protein: CASSEAGYEQYF.

The chain has TRBV30 and TRBJ1-1; a weak D match, TRBD1 (6 bases). Trimming shortened V by 8 bases and J by 7 bases, and 17 bases separated the two germline ends. Germline lookup yields CDR1 GTSNPN and CDR2 SVGIG (reference sequence). The CDR3 totals 12 residues. In nucleotides, the CDR3 is TGTGCCGGGTCCCGGGACATGTTTGAAGCTTTCTTT. Its protein product is CAGSRDMFEAFF.

V gene TRBV5-5 combines with J gene TRBJ2-7, with a tentative D call TRBD1 (5 bases). Germline CDR1 is SGHKS and CDR2 is YYEKEE (reference sequence). This CDR3 has 15 amino acids. Trimming pared 4 bases from V and 4 bases from J, leaving 18 bases between. The CDR3 DNA sequence: TGTGCCAGCAGCGCCTGGGAAAGGGGTGAATACGAGCAGTACTTC. Its translation: CASSAWERGEYEQYF.

V is TRBV9 and J is TRBJ2-6, with TRBD1 matching over 9 bases. V lost 3 bases, J lost 0 bases, and 7 bases stayed unmatched. CDR3 length: 18 residues. Germline CDR1 is SGDLS and CDR2 is YYNGEE. CDR3 region: CASSDRDRVNSGANVLTF. The DNA of the CDR3 is TGTGCCAGCAGCGACCGGGACAGGGTAAACTCTGGGGCCAACGTCCTGACTTTC.

J is TRBJ2-7 and V is TRBV7-9; TRBD1 aligns across 8 bases. J gave up 10 bases and V 0 bases, and 11 bases lay outside the gene matches. The CDR3 extends over 15 amino acids. CDR1 SEHNR and CDR2 FQNEAQ come from the germline V gene (reference sequence). The CDR3 loop reads CASSLANGGQDLQYF. The CDR3, as DNA: TGTGCCAGCAGCTTAGCGAATGGGGGACAGGACCTCCAGTACTTC.

The chain has TRBV18 and TRBJ1-2; TRBD1 matches at 8 bases. Germline-derived CDR1 and CDR2 are KGHSH and LQKENI. The CDR3 is 16 amino acids. The junction had 8 bases not matched to a gene; V was cut back by 4 bases and J by 1 base. Here the CDR3 DNA reads TGTGCCAGCTCACTTAGCTCCAGGGGGCATAACTATGGCTACACCTTC. Protein: CASSLSSRGHNYGYTF.

The V gene is TRBV5-1, the J gene TRBJ1-4; possibly TRBD1 for D (5 bases). Trimming removed 0 bases at V and 5 bases at J, with 8 bases between. Per germline, CDR1 SGHRS and CDR2 YFSETQ. This CDR3 has 14 residues. The CDR3, as DNA: TGCGCCAGCAGCTTGGTGGGGGGGAATGAAAAACTGTTTTTT. Protein sequence: CASSLVGGNEKLFF.

The chain recombines TRBV6-1 with TRBJ2-1; D may be TRBD2 (6 bases). This CDR3 contains 15 residues. The germline gives CDR1 MNHNS, CDR2 SASEGT. The germline V and J ends were trimmed by 5 bases and 2 bases, with 13 bases remaining between them. The CDR3 is CASSPGTGAYNEQFF. The CDR3 nucleotides read TGTGCCAGCAGTCCCGGGACTGGGGCCTACAATGAGCAGTTCTTC.

The V and J genes are TRBV28 and TRBJ1-1; TRBD1 matches at 9 bases. V lost 5 bases, J lost 10 bases, and 5 bases stayed unmatched. CDR3 length: 12 amino acids. Germline V lookup: CDR1 MDHEN, CDR2 SYDVKM. In DNA form, the CDR3 reads TGTGCCAGCAGTCCCCCGGACAGGGGAGCTTTCTTT. Encoded protein: CASSPPDRGAFF.

V and J are TRBV5-6 and TRBJ2-7; TRBD1 matches 8 bases. V was clipped by 0 bases and J by 3 bases; unmatched bases: 8. This CDR3 contains 16 residues. Per the germline V gene, CDR1 is SGHDT and CDR2 is YYEEEE. CDR3 loop: CASSLAGQGKVYEQYF. The CDR3 DNA reads TGTGCCAGCAGCTTGGCCGGACAGGGTAAAGTCTACGAGCAGTACTTC.

This rearrangement joins TRBV5-1 to TRBJ1-3; D call uncertain. The CDR3 is 15 residues long. The V gene lost 0 bases and the J gene lost 0 bases, with 7 bases spanning the gap. Germline V gene data show CDR1 as SGHRS and CDR2 as YFSETQ. CDR3 protein: CASSLVGGSGNTIYF. DNA for the CDR3: TGCGCCAGCAGCTTGGTGGGAGGCTCTGGAAACACCATATATTTT.

The chain uses TRBV10-3 and TRBJ2-6; D perhaps matches TRBD1 (5 bases). CDR1 and CDR2 from the germline V gene are ENHRY and SYGVKD. Trimming removed 2 bases at V and 2 bases at J, with 13 bases between. The CDR3 covers 17 residues. CDR3 coding DNA: TGTGCCATCAGTGAGGTGGGCGACAGACCTGGGGCCAACGTCCTGACTTTC. Its translation: CAISEVGDRPGANVLTF.

The chain is built from TRBV28 and TRBJ2-5; TRBD2 is a possible D gene (5 bases). This CDR3 is 14 amino acids long. Germline V gene data show CDR1 as MDHEN and CDR2 as SYDVKM. V was cut by 5 bases and J by 5 bases, with 15 bases left in between. CDR3 residues: CASSAPGNGETQYF. In nucleotides, the CDR3 is TGTGCCAGCAGTGCCCCGGGGAATGGGGAGACCCAGTACTTC.

This rearrangement joins TRBV30 to TRBJ2-7; D is unresolved. The CDR3 is 12 residues long. From germline, CDR1 is GTSNPN and CDR2 SVGIG (reference sequence). V was cut by 0 bases and J by 3 bases, with 6 bases left in between. DNA for the CDR3: TGTGCCTGGAGTGTCGACATCTACGAGCAGTACTTC. Protein: CAWSVDIYEQYF.

This chain links TRBV27 with TRBJ1-1; maybe TRBD1 (6 bases). This CDR3 has 15 amino acids. V shed 6 bases and J shed 4 bases, with 18 bases lying between them. Germline V gene sequence: CDR1 MNHEY, CDR2 SMNVEV (reference sequence). This chain's CDR3 is CASRDSSNGGTEAFF. CDR3 bases: TGTGCCAGCAGGGACAGCTCAAATGGGGGCACTGAAGCTTTCTTT.

The chain uses TRBV5-6 and TRBJ2-3, with D unresolved. The germline CDR1 and CDR2 sequences are SGHDT and YYEEEE. The CDR3 is 14 residues long. V lost 4 bases and J 7 bases, leaving 16 bases between the germline ends. The CDR3 DNA is TGTGCCAGCAGCGATTCTAGATCCCTTCATACGCAGTATTTT. This encodes CASSDSRSLHTQYF. Using reference TRBV5-6 and TRBJ2-3 for the parts outside the CDR3, the full variable domain is DAGVTQSPTHLIKTRGQQVTLRCSPKSGHDTVSWYQQALGQGPQFIFQYYEEEERQRGNFPDRFSGHQFPNYSSELNVNALLLGDSALYLCASSDSRSLHTQYFGPGTRLTVL.

This sequence joins TRBV6-7 and TRBJ1-1; 10 bases match TRBD1. TRBV6-7 falls under the ORF class, with uncertain function. The V gene end was trimmed by 7 bases and the J gene end by 2 bases; junction bases not matched to a gene: 10. The CDR3 has 16 amino acids. The DNA of the CDR3 is TGTGCCAGCACCTCCGGGACAGGGGTCGGAAACACTGAAGCTTTCTTT. Amino acid sequence: CASTSGTGVGNTEAFF.

With regard to this clone: The junction shows a germline mismatch at one end, possibly a read error. This chain joins TRBV9 and TRBJ2-5; possible D gene TRBD1, 6 bases. This CDR3 comprises 15 residues. Germline lookup yields CDR1 SGDLS and CDR2 YYNGEE. DNA for the CDR3: TGTGCCAGCAGCGACACAGGGATATGGCAAGAGAACCAGTACTTC. This translates into CASSDTGIWQENQYF. The full variable domain, in which reference TRBV9 and TRBJ2-5 provide the parts outside the CDR3, is DSGVTQTPKHLITATGQRVTLRCSPRSGDLSVYWYQQSLDQGLQFLIQYYNGEERAKGNILERFSAQQFPDLHSELNLSSLELGDSALYFCASSDTGIWQENQYFGPGTRLLVL.

The V gene is TRBV7-9, the J gene TRBJ1-1, with TRBD1 as a possible D gene (6 bases). CDR1 and CDR2 from the germline V gene are SEHNR and FQNEAQ (reference sequence). The CDR3 runs 13 residues. Trimming shortened V by 3 bases and J by 2 bases, and 7 bases separated the two germline ends. The chain's CDR3 is CASSLDSNTEAFF. DNA for the CDR3: TGTGCCAGCAGCTTGGACAGCAACACTGAAGCTTTCTTT.